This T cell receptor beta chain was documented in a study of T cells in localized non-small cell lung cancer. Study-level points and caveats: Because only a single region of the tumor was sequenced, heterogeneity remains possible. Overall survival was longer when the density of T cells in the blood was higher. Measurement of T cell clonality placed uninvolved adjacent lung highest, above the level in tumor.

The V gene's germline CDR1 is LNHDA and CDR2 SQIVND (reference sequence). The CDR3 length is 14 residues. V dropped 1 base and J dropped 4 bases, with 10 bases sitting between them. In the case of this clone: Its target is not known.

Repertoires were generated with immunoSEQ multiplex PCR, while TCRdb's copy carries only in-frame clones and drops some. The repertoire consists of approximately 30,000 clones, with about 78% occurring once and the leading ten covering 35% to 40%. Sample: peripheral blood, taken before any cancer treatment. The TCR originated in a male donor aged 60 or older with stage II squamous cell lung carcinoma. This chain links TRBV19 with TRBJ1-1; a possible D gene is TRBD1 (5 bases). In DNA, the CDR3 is TGTGCCAGTAGTATAGGGCAGGGAAGCACTGAAGCTTTCTTT. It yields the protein CASSIGQGSTEAFF.